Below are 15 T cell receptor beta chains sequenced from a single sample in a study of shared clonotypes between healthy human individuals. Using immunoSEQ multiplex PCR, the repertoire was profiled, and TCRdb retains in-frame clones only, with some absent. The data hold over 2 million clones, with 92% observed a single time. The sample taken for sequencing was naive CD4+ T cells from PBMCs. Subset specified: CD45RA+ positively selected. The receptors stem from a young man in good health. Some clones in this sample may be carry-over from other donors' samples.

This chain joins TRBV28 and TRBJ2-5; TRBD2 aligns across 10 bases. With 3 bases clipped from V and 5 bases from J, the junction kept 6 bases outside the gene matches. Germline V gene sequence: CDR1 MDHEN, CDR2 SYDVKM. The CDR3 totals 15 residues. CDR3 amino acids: CASSFRTSGSETQYF. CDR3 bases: TGTGCCAGCAGTTTCCGGACTAGCGGAAGCGAGACCCAGTACTTC. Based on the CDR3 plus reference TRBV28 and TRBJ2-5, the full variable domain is DVKVTQSSRYLVKRTGEKVFLECVQDMDHENMFWYRQDPGLGLRLIYFSYDVKMKEKGDIPEGYSVSREKKERFSLILESASTNQTSMYLCASSFRTSGSETQYFGPGTRLLVL.

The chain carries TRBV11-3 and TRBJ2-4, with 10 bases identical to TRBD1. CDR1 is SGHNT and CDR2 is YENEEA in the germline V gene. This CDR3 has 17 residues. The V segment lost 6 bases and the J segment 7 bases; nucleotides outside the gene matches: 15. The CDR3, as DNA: TGTGCCAGCAGTGAATTCGGGACAGGGGTTGTGGTGAACATTCAGTACTTC. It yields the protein CASSEFGTGVVVNIQYF.

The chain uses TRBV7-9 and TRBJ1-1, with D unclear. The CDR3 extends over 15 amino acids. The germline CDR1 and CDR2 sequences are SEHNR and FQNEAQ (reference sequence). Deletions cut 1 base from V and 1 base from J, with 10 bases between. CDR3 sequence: CASSLEGARNTEAFF. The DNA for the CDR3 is TGTGCCAGCAGCTTAGAGGGAGCCCGGAACACTGAAGCTTTCTTT. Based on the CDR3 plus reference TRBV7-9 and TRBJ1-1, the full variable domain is DTGVSQNPRHKITKRGQNVTFRCDPISEHNRLYWYRQTLGQGPEFLTYFQNEAQLEKSRLLSDRFSAERPKGSFSTLEIQRTEQGDSAMYLCASSLEGARNTEAFFGQGTRLTVV.

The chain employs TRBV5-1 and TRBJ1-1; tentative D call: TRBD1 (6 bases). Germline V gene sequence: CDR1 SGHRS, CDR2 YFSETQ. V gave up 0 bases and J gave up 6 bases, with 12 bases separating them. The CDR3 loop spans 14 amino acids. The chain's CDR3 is CASSLDPGAAEAFF. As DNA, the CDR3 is TGCGCCAGCAGCTTGGATCCAGGGGCTGCTGAAGCTTTCTTT.

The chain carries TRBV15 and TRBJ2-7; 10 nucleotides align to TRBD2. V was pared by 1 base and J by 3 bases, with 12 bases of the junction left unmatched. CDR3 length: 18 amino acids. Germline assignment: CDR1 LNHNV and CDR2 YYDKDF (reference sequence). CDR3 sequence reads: CATSRGGLAGAQGYEQYF. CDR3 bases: TGTGCCACCAGCAGAGGAGGCCTAGCGGGAGCGCAGGGCTACGAGCAGTACTTC.

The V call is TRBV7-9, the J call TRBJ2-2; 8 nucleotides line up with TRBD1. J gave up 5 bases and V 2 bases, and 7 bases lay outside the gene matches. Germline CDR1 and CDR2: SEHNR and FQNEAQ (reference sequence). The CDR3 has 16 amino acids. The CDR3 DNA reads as TGTGCCAGCAGCTTATCTTCTACAGGGGGGACCGGGGAGCTGTTTTTT. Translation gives CASSLSSTGGTGELFF.

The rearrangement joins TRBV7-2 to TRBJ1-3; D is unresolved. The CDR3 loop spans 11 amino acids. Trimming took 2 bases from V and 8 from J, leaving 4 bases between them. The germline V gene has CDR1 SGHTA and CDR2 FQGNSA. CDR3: CASSLFYTIYF. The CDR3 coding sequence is TGTGCCAGCAGCTTATTCTACACCATATATTTT.

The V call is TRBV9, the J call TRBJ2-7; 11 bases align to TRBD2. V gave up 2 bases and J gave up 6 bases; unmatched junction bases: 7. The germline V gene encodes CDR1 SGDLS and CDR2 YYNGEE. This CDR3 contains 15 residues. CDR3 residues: CASSVSTGTSGEQYF. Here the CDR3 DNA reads TGTGCCAGCAGCGTCTCCACAGGGACTAGCGGCGAGCAGTACTTC. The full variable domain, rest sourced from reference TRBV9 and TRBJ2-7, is DSGVTQTPKHLITATGQRVTLRCSPRSGDLSVYWYQQSLDQGLQFLIQYYNGEERAKGNILERFSAQQFPDLHSELNLSSLELGDSALYFCASSVSTGTSGEQYFGPGTRLTVT.

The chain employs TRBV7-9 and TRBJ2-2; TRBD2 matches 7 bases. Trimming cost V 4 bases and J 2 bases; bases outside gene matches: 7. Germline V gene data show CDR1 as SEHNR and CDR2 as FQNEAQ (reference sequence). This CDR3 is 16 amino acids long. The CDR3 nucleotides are TGTGCCAGCAGCTCCCTAGCGGAGCTTAACACCGGGGAGCTGTTTTTT. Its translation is CASSSLAELNTGELFF.

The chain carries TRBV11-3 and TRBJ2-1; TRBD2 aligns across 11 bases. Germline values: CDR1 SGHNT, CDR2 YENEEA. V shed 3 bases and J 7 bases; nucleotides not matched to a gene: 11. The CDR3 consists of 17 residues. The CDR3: CASSFPLAGGPINEQFF. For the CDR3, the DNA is TGTGCCAGCAGCTTCCCCTTAGCGGGAGGGCCGATAAATGAGCAGTTCTTC.

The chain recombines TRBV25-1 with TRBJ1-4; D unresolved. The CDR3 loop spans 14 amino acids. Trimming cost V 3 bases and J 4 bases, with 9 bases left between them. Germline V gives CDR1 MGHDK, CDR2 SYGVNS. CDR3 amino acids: CASSDRGHNEKLFF. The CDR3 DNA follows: TGTGCCAGCAGTGACCGAGGGCATAATGAAAAACTGTTTTTT.

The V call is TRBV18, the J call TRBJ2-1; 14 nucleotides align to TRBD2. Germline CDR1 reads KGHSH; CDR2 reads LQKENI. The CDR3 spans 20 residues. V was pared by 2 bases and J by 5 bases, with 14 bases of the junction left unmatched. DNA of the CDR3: TGTGCCAGCTCACCATCTCTATGGACTAGCGGGAGGAAAGGTAACAATGAGCAGTTCTTC. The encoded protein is CASSPSLWTSGRKGNNEQFF.

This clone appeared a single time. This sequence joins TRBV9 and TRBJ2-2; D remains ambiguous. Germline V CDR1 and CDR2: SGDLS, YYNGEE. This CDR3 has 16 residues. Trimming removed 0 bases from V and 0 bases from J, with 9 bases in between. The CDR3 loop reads CASSVAPRANTGELFF. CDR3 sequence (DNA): TGTGCCAGCAGCGTAGCGCCCCGAGCGAACACCGGGGAGCTGTTTTTT.

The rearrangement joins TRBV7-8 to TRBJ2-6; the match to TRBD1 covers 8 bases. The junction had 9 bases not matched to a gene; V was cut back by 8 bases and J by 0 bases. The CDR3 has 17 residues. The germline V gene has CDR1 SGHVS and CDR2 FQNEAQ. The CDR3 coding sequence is TGTGCCAGCGATCGGGACAGGTCCTTCTCTGGGGCCAACGTCCTGACTTTC. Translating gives CASDRDRSFSGANVLTF. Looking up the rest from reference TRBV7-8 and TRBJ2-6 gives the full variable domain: GAGVSQSPRYKVAKRGQDVALRCDPISGHVSLFWYQQALGQGPEFLTYFQNEAQLDKSGLPSDRFFAERPEGSVSTLKIQRTQQEDSAVYLCASDRDRSFSGANVLTFGAGSRLTVL.

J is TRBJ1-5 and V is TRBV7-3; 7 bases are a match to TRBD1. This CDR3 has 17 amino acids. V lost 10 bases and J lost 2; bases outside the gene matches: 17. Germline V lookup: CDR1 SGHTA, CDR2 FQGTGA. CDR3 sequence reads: CATTGTVKVGGNQPQHF. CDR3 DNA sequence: TGTGCCACCACGGGGACAGTAAAGGTCGGTGGCAATCAGCCCCAGCATTTT.